A selection of T cell receptor beta chains follows, all from one sample in a study of control samples from healthy donors and cancer patients. The data were produced by immunoSEQ multiplex PCR, yet TCRdb's version contains in-frame clones alone and is incomplete. The sample holds tens of thousands of clones, roughly 87% seen once. Sequencing was done on a sample of PBMCs. The source is a man aged 60 to 69 with colorectal cancer. The CDR3 runs from the conserved cysteine through the conserved F or W. D genes are given only for firm matches. Clone size appears in some rows only: once, few, many, or a class for an expanded clone.

V gene: TRBV4-2
J gene: TRBJ2-3
clone size: -
D gene: TRBD2
CDR3 DNA: TGTGCCAGCAGCCAGGGCGGGGGGGCAGATACGCAGTATTTT
CDR3 protein: CASSQGGGADTQYF

V gene: TRBV4-1
J gene: TRBJ2-1
clone size: -
D gene: TRBD2
CDR3 DNA: TGCGCCAGCAGCTTGCCCGGGACTAGCGGGGAGTTCTTC
CDR3 protein: CASSLPGTSGEFF

V gene: TRBV9
J gene: TRBJ2-5
clone size: -
D gene: -
CDR3 DNA: TGTGCCAGCAGCAAAATCGTCGGGGCAGGCCAAGAGACCCAGTACTTC
CDR3 protein: CASSKIVGAGQETQYF

V gene: TRBV10-3
J gene: TRBJ2-7
clone size: -
D gene: -
CDR3 DNA: TGTGCCATCAGTGCCTCAGGGGGGGACGAGCAGTACTTC
CDR3 protein: CAISASGGDEQYF

V gene: TRBV18
J gene: TRBJ1-4
clone size: once
D gene: -
CDR3 DNA: TGTGCCAGCTCACCACAGACAGTGAATGAAAAACTGTTTTTT
CDR3 protein: CASSPQTVNEKLFF

V gene: TRBV3-1/TRBV3-2
J gene: TRBJ2-1
clone size: -
D gene: TRBD1
CDR3 DNA: TGTGCCAGCAGCCGGGGACAGGGGGCCTACAATGAGCAGTTCTTC
CDR3 protein: CASSRGQGAYNEQFF

V gene: TRBV7-2
J gene: TRBJ2-7
clone size: -
D gene: TRBD1
CDR3 DNA: TGTGCCAGCAGCTCAGCCGGGACAGGCTCCTACGAGCAGTACTTC
CDR3 protein: CASSSAGTGSYEQYF

V gene: TRBV7-2
J gene: TRBJ1-1
clone size: -
D gene: TRBD1
CDR3 DNA: TGTGCCAGCAGCCCAGCGCCGCAGGGGGGGACTGAAGCTTTCTTT
CDR3 protein: CASSPAPQGGTEAFF

V gene: TRBV29-1
J gene: TRBJ2-3
clone size: -
D gene: TRBD2
CDR3 DNA: TGCAGCGTCGGGACTAGCGGGGGGGCCGGTACGCAGTATTTT
CDR3 protein: CSVGTSGGAGTQYF

V gene: TRBV19
J gene: TRBJ1-5
clone size: once
D gene: TRBD1
CDR3 DNA: TGTGCCAGTGCCGGGACAGCCTACAATCAGCCCCAGCATTTT
CDR3 protein: CASAGTAYNQPQHF

V gene: TRBV12-3/TRBV12-4
J gene: TRBJ1-6
clone size: -
D gene: -
CDR3 DNA: TGTGCCAGCAGTTTGGGGGAGGGTTCACCCCTCCACTTT
CDR3 protein: CASSLGEGSPLHF

V gene: TRBV5-1
J gene: TRBJ1-6
clone size: -
D gene: -
CDR3 DNA: TGCGCCAGCAGCTTGGGCCGGGGGGGGACACGATCACCCCTCCACTTT
CDR3 protein: CASSLGRGGTRSPLHF

V gene: TRBV7-2
J gene: TRBJ1-5
clone size: few
D gene: -
CDR3 DNA: TGTGCCAGCAGCTTACGGCGGACAAGCAATCAGCCCCAGCATTTT
CDR3 protein: CASSLRRTSNQPQHF

V gene: TRBV6-4
J gene: TRBJ2-4
clone size: few
D gene: -
CDR3 DNA: TGTGCCAGCAGTGACTCCGCTGCAGGCATTCAGTACTTC
CDR3 protein: CASSDSAAGIQYF

V gene: TRBV7-6
J gene: TRBJ2-3
clone size: -
D gene: TRBD2
CDR3 DNA: TGTGCCAGCAGCTCCCTCCTTTCTGGGGGCGGGGGGGCTATAGATACGCAGTATTTT
CDR3 protein: CASSSLLSGGGGAIDTQYF

V gene: TRBV19
J gene: TRBJ1-5
clone size: -
D gene: -
CDR3 DNA: TGTGCCAGTAGTTTCTCAGCCGGAGGCGGGAATCAGCCCCAGCATTTT
CDR3 protein: CASSFSAGGGNQPQHF

V gene: TRBV5-4
J gene: TRBJ2-5
clone size: -
D gene: TRBD2
CDR3 DNA: TGTGCCAGCAGCCCCTCCGGGACTAGCGGTAATCACCAAGAGACCCAGTACTTC
CDR3 protein: CASSPSGTSGNHQETQYF

V gene: TRBV9
J gene: TRBJ1-5
clone size: -
D gene: -
CDR3 DNA: TGTGCCAGCAGCGTAGACGGGGGTCAGCCCCAGCATTTT
CDR3 protein: CASSVDGGQPQHF

V gene: TRBV12-3/TRBV12-4
J gene: TRBJ2-5
clone size: few
D gene: -
CDR3 DNA: TGTGCCAGCAGACGAATGGAGACCCAGTACTTC
CDR3 protein: CASRRMETQYF

V gene: TRBV7-6
J gene: TRBJ2-7
clone size: few
D gene: TRBD1
CDR3 DNA: TGTGCCAGCAGCTTAGCGGGACAGGGAACCTACGAGCAGTACTTC
CDR3 protein: CASSLAGQGTYEQYF

V gene: TRBV20-1
J gene: TRBJ2-3
clone size: -
D gene: -
CDR3 DNA: TGCAGTGCTAGTCCCCCAGATACGCAGTATTTT
CDR3 protein: CSASPPDTQYF

V gene: TRBV7-9
J gene: TRBJ1-3
clone size: -
D gene: TRBD1
CDR3 DNA: TGTGCCAGCCCACCCGGGACAGGGGGCTCCCACTCTGGAAACACCATATATTTT
CDR3 protein: CASPPGTGGSHSGNTIYF

V gene: TRBV2
J gene: TRBJ1-5
clone size: once
D gene: -
CDR3 DNA: TGTGCCAGCAGGAAAACACCGGTCGACAATCAGCCCCAGCATTTT
CDR3 protein: CASRKTPVDNQPQHF

V gene: TRBV19
J gene: TRBJ2-7
clone size: -
D gene: -
CDR3 DNA: TGTGCCAGTAGCGAGACAGGGCCTAGCGGCCTCCGGTACTTC
CDR3 protein: CASSETGPSGLRYF

V gene: TRBV4-3
J gene: TRBJ1-2
clone size: -
D gene: TRBD1
CDR3 DNA: TGCGCCAGCAGCCAAGATCGACAGGGTGGCTATGGCTACACCTTC
CDR3 protein: CASSQDRQGGYGYTF

V gene: TRBV4-3
J gene: TRBJ2-3
clone size: -
D gene: -
CDR3 DNA: TGCGCCAGCAGCCAAGATGGCGGGACGGATACGCAGTATTTT
CDR3 protein: CASSQDGGTDTQYF

V gene: TRBV2
J gene: TRBJ1-1
clone size: medium-sized
D gene: -
CDR3 DNA: TGTGCCAGCAGGCTACAGGGCACGAACACTGAAGCTTTCTTT
CDR3 protein: CASRLQGTNTEAFF

V gene: TRBV9
J gene: TRBJ1-2
clone size: -
D gene: -
CDR3 DNA: TGTGCCAGCAGCGTAGTGGCAGGCTATGGCTACACCTTC
CDR3 protein: CASSVVAGYGYTF

V gene: TRBV5-1
J gene: TRBJ2-1
clone size: -
D gene: TRBD1
CDR3 DNA: TGCGCCAGCAGCTTAGGACAGGGGATCTACAATGAGCAGTTCTTC
CDR3 protein: CASSLGQGIYNEQFF